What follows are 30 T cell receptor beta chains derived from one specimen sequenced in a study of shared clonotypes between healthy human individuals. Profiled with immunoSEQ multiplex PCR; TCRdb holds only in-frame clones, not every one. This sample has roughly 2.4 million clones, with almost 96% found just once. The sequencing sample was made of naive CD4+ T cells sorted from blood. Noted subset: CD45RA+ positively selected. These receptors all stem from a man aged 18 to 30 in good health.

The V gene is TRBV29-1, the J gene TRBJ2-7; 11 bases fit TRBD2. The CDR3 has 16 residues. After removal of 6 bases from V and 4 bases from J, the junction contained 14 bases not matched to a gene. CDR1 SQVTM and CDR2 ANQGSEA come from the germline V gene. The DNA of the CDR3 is TGCAGCGTATTGCCTGTAGCGGGAGGGCCGAAGTACGAGCAGTACTTC. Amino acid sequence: CSVLPVAGGPKYEQYF.

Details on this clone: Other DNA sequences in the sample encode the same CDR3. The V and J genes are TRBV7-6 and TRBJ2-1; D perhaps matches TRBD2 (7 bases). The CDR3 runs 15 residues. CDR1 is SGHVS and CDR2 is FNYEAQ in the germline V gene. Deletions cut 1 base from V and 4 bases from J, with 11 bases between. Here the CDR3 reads CASSLGGGIYNEQFF. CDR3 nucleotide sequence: TGTGCCAGCAGCTTAGGCGGGGGCATATACAATGAGCAGTTCTTC.

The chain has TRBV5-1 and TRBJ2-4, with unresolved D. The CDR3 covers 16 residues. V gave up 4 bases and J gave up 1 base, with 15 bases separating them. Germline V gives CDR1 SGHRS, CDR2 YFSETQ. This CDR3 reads CASSPSKTQAKNIQYF. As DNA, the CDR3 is TGCGCCAGCAGCCCGTCAAAAACCCAGGCCAAAAACATTCAGTACTTC.

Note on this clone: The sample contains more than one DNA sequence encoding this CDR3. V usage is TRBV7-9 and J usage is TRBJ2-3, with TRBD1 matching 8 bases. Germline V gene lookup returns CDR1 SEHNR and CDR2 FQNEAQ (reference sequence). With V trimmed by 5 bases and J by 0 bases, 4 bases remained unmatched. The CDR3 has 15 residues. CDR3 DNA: TGTGCCAGCAGCCCGGACAGGGCTAGCACAGATACGCAGTATTTT. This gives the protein CASSPDRASTDTQYF. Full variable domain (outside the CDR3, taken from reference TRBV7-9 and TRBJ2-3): DTGVSQNPRHKITKRGQNVTFRCDPISEHNRLYWYRQTLGQGPEFLTYFQNEAQLEKSRLLSDRFSAERPKGSFSTLEIQRTEQGDSAMYLCASSPDRASTDTQYFGPGTRLTVL.

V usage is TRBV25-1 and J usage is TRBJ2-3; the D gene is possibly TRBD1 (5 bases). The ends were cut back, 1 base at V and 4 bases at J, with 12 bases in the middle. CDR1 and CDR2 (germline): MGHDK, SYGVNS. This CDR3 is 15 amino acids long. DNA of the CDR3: TGTGCCAGCAGTGAATCAGGCAGGGTGGCAGATACGCAGTATTTT. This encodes CASSESGRVADTQYF.

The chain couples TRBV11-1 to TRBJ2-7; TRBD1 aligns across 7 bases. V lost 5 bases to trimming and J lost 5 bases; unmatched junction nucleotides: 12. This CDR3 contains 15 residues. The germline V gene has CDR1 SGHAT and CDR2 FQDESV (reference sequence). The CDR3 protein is CASSPGTATTHEQYF. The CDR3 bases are TGTGCCAGCAGCCCGGGGACAGCTACGACCCACGAGCAGTACTTC.

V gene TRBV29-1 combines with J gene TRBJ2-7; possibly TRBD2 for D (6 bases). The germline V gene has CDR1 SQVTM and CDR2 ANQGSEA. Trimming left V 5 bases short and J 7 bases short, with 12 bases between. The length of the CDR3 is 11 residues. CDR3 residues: CSVTGVGEQYF. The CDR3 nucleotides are TGCAGCGTTACGGGGGTTGGGGAGCAGTACTTC.

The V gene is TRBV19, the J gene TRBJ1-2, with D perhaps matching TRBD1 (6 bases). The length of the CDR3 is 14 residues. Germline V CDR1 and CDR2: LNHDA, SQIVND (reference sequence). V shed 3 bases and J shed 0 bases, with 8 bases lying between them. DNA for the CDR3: TGTGCCAGTAGTATGGGGACAACTAACTATGGCTACACCTTC. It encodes CASSMGTTNYGYTF.

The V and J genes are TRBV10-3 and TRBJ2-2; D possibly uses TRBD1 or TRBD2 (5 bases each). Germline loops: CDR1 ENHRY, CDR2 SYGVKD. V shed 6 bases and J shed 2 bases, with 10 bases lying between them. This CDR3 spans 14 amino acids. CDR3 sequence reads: CAISRDGNTGELFF. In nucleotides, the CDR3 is TGTGCCATCAGCCGGGACGGCAACACCGGGGAGCTGTTTTTT.

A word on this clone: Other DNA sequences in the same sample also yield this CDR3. The CDR3 nucleotides read TGTGCCAGCTCACCAGCGGGGGCCAACGTCCTGACTTTC. Protein product: CASSPAGANVLTF. This chain connects TRBV18 to TRBJ2-6, with D unclear. The CDR3 covers 13 residues. Germline CDR1 is KGHSH and CDR2 is LQKENI. V was cut by 2 bases and J by 4 bases, with 3 bases left in between.

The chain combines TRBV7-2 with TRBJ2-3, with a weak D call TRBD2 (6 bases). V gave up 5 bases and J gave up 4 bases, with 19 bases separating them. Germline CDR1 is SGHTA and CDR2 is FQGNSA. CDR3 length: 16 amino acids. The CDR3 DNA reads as TGTGCCAGCAGCCGCACGGCGGGAACGGTAGCAGATACGCAGTATTTT. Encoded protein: CASSRTAGTVADTQYF.

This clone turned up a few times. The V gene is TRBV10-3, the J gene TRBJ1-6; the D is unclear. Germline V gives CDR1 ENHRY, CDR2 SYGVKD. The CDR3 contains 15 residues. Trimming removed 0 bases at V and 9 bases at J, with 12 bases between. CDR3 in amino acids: CAISESPPSGSPLHF. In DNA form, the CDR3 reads TGTGCCATCAGTGAGTCACCTCCAAGTGGTTCACCCCTCCACTTT.

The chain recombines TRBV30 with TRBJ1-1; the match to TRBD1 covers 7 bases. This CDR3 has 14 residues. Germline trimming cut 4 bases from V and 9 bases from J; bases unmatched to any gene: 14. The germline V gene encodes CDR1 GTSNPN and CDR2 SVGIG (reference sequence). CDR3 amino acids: CAWTLNRDREKAFF. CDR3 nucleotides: TGTGCCTGGACCTTAAACCGAGACAGGGAGAAAGCTTTCTTT.

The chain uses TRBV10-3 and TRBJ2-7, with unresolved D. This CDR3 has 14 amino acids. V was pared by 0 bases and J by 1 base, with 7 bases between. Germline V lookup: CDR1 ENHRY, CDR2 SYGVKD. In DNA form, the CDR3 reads TGTGCCATCAGTGAGTCGACACGGTCCTACGAGCAGTACTTC. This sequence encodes CAISESTRSYEQYF.

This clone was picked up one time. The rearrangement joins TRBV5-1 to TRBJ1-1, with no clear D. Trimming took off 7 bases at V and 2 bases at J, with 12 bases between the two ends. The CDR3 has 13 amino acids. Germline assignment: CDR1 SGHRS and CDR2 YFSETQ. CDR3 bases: TGCGCCAGCGCCCTCGGGAGAAACACTGAAGCTTTCTTT. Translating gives CASALGRNTEAFF.

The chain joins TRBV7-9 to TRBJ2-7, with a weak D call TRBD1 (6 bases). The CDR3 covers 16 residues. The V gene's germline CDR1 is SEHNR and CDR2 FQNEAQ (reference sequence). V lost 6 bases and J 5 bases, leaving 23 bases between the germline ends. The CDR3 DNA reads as TGTGCCAGCAGTCTAGCCGGGATTACAGGGCTTCACGAGCAGTACTTC. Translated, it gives CASSLAGITGLHEQYF.

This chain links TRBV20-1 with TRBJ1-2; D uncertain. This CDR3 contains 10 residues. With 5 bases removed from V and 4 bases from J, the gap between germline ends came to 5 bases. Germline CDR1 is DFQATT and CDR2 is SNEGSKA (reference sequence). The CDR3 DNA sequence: TGCAGTGCTCAGCTCTATGGCTACACCTTC. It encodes CSAQLYGYTF.

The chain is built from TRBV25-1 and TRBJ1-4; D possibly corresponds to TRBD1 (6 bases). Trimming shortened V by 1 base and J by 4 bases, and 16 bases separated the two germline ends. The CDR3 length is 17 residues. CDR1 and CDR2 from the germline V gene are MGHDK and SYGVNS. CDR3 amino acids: CASSELISGGLNEKLFF. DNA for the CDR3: TGTGCCAGCAGTGAATTGATCTCGGGGGGGCTTAATGAAAAACTGTTTTTT.

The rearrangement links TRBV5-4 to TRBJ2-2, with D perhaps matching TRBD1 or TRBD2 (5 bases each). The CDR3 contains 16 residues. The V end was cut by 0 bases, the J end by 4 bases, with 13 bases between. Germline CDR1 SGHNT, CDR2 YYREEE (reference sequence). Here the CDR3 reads CASSLAGTHLTGELFF. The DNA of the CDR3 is TGTGCCAGCAGCTTGGCCGGGACCCATCTCACCGGGGAGCTGTTTTTT.

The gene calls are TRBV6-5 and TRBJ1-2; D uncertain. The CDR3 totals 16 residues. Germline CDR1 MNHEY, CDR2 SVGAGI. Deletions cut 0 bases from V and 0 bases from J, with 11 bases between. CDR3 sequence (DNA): TGTGCCAGCAGTTACTCGAACTCCCGGACTAACTATGGCTACACCTTC. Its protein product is CASSYSNSRTNYGYTF.

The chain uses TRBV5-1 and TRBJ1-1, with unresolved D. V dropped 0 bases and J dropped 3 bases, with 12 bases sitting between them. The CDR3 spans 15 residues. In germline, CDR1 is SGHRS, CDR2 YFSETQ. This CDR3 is CASSLAPRDYTEAFF. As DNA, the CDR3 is TGCGCCAGCAGCTTGGCCCCCCGCGATTACACTGAAGCTTTCTTT.

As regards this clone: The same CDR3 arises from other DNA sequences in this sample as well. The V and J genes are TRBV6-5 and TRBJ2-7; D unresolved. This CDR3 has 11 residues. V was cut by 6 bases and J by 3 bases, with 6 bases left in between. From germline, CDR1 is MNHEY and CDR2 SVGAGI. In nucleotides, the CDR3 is TGTGCCAGCAGCCAGAACTACGAGCAGTACTTC. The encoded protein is CASSQNYEQYF.

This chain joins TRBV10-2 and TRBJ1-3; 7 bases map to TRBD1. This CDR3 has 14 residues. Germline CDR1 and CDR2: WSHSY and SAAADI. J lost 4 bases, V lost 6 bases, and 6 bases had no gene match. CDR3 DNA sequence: TGCGCCAGCAGAGCCCGGGACAGCGGAAACACCATATATTTT. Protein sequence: CASRARDSGNTIYF.

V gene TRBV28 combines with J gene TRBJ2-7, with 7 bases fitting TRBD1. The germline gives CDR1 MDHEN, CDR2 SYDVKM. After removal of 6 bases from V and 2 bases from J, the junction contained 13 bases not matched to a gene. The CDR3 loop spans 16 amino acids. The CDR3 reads CASRSPGQGDTYEQYF. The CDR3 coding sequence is TGTGCCAGCAGGTCCCCCGGGCAGGGGGATACCTACGAGCAGTACTTC. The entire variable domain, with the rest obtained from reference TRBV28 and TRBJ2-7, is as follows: DVKVTQSSRYLVKRTGEKVFLECVQDMDHENMFWYRQDPGLGLRLIYFSYDVKMKEKGDIPEGYSVSREKKERFSLILESASTNQTSMYLCASRSPGQGDTYEQYFGPGTRLTVT.

This CDR3 reads CASSLGKFGQSNNEQFF. The CDR3 region has the DNA TGCGCCAGCAGCTTGGGAAAGTTTGGACAGAGCAACAATGAGCAGTTCTTC. This rearrangement joins TRBV5-1 to TRBJ2-1; D may be TRBD1 (6 bases). Trimming left V 0 bases short and J 5 bases short, with 18 bases between. Germline loops: CDR1 SGHRS, CDR2 YFSETQ. CDR3 length: 17 amino acids.

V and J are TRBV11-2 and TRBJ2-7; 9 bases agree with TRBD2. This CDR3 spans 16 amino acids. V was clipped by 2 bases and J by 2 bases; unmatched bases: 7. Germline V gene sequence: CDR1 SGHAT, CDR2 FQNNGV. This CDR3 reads CASSLRAGGPTYEQYF. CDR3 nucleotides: TGTGCCAGCAGCTTAAGAGCGGGGGGTCCCACCTACGAGCAGTACTTC.

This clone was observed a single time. CDR3 in amino acids: CASRKPGGSYEQYF. CDR3 nucleotide sequence: TGTGCCAGCAGGAAACCCGGAGGGTCCTACGAGCAGTACTTC. The chain carries TRBV27 and TRBJ2-7, with a possible D match to TRBD2 (6 bases). Trimming removed 6 bases from V and 1 base from J, with 13 bases in between. The CDR3 runs to 14 residues. Germline lookup yields CDR1 MNHEY and CDR2 SMNVEV (reference sequence).

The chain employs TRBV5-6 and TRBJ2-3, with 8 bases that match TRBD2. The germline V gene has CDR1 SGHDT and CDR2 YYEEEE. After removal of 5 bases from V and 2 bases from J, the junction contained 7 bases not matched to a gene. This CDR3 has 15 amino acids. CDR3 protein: CASSGRGESTDTQYF. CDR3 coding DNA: TGTGCCAGCAGTGGGCGGGGGGAGTCCACAGATACGCAGTATTTT.

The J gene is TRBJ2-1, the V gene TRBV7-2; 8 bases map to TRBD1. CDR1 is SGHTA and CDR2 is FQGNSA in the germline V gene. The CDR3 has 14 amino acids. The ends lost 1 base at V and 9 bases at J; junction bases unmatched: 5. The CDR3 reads CASSLGQGKTEQFF. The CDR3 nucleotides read TGTGCCAGCAGCTTAGGACAGGGGAAGACTGAGCAGTTCTTC.

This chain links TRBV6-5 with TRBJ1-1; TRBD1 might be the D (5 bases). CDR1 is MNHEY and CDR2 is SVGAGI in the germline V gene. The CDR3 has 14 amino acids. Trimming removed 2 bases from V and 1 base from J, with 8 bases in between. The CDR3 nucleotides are TGTGCCAGCAGTTACACCGACAGGAACACTGAAGCTTTCTTT. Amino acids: CASSYTDRNTEAFF.